These 30 T cell receptor beta chains originate from one sample sequenced in a study of beta chain features in type 1 diabetes (dated 2018 in TCRdb). Library construction relied on the immunoSEQ multiplex PCR assay. All of the isolated RNA was reverse transcribed with the High Capacity cDNA Reverse Transcription Kit, so expressed TCRB transcripts were sequenced. As stored in TCRdb, this immuneACCESS dataset retains in-frame rearrangements with V and J assigned. A fraction of the clones does not appear; measured against another copy, unresolved V genes explain less than half of the discrepancy, and the remainder lacks a known reason. This sample holds about 400,000 clones; approximately 12% were observed only once. The top ten hold about 0.017% of the sample. Specimen: naive CD4+ T cells from blood. What the cell subset or site label conveys for this sample: true naive CD4+ T cells. The source is a young man in good health.

This clone was counted between two and nine times. J is TRBJ2-1 and V is TRBV7-3, with unresolved D. The CDR3 is 15 amino acids. Trimming pared 5 bases from V and 0 bases from J, leaving 11 bases between. Germline V gene lookup returns CDR1 SGHTA and CDR2 FQGTGA. CDR3 sequence reads: CASSLQSSSYNEQFF. The CDR3 nucleotides are TGTGCCAGCAGCCTCCAGTCAAGCTCCTACAATGAGCAGTTCTTC.

The V and J genes are TRBV19 and TRBJ1-5, with D possibly matching TRBD1 (6 bases). This CDR3 is built from 14 residues. V shed 3 bases and J shed 5 bases, with 11 bases lying between them. Germline CDR1 reads LNHDA; CDR2 reads SQIVND (reference sequence). The CDR3 coding sequence is TGTGCCAGTAGTATGAAGGACAGCTATCAGCCCCAGCATTTT. This gives the protein CASSMKDSYQPQHF.

This chain uses TRBV5-1 with TRBJ2-5, with 16 bases identical to TRBD2. The CDR3 contains 17 residues. The germline V gene encodes CDR1 SGHRS and CDR2 YFSETQ. J was trimmed by 1 base and V by 3 bases; bases with no gene match: 3. CDR3 sequence (DNA): TGCGCCAGCAGCTCGGGACTAGCGGGAGGGATCCAAGAGACCCAGTACTTC. Its translation: CASSSGLAGGIQETQYF.

This chain joins TRBV28 and TRBJ2-5; the D gene is possibly TRBD2 (5 bases). V was clipped by 4 bases and J by 1 base, with 7 bases between them. The CDR3 spans 13 residues. Germline V lookup: CDR1 MDHEN, CDR2 SYDVKM. The CDR3 protein is CASSWRLQETQYF. CDR3 coding DNA: TGTGCCAGCAGTTGGAGGCTCCAAGAGACCCAGTACTTC.

The CDR3 sequence is CASTLGQGGYNEQFF. CDR3 DNA: TGCGCCAGCACACTGGGTCAGGGCGGCTACAATGAGCAGTTCTTC. The rearrangement uses TRBV5-1 and TRBJ2-1, with D possibly matching TRBD1 (5 bases). The CDR3 loop spans 15 amino acids. Trimming removed 6 bases at V and 3 bases at J, with 16 bases between. Germline CDR1 and CDR2: SGHRS and YFSETQ.

This clone came up a few times. The DNA of the CDR3 is TGTGCCAGCAGCCTCGCCCCGGGCGGGAATGAGCAGTTCTTC. As protein: CASSLAPGGNEQFF. The chain combines TRBV14 with TRBJ2-1, with D perhaps TRBD2 (5 bases). Deletions cut 4 bases from V and 7 bases from J, with 14 bases between. The CDR3 totals 14 residues. CDR1 is SGHDN and CDR2 is FVKESK in the germline V gene.

This clone was recorded at least ten times. V and J are TRBV7-2 and TRBJ2-3; D gene ambiguous. CDR1 SGHTA and CDR2 FQGNSA come from the germline V gene. V lost 5 bases to trimming and J lost 3 bases, with 3 bases between them. The CDR3 sequence is 11 residues long. The CDR3 bases are TGTGCCAGCAGCGTAACAGATACGCAGTATTTT. This encodes CASSVTDTQYF.

This clone was seen more than once but under ten times. The rearrangement links TRBV28 to TRBJ2-3; D possibly corresponds to TRBD2 (5 bases). The germline gives CDR1 MDHEN, CDR2 SYDVKM. V shed 6 bases and J shed 2 bases, with 12 bases lying between them. The CDR3 is made up of 14 amino acids. The CDR3 DNA is TGTGCCAGCAGCTCCCCGGGGTACACAGATACGCAGTATTTT. Translated, it gives CASSSPGYTDTQYF.

This clone was observed a handful of times. The rearrangement joins TRBV5-6 to TRBJ1-4; 8 bases align to TRBD1. CDR1 is SGHDT, CDR2 YYEEEE, per germline. There are 16 residues in the CDR3. V gave up 0 bases and J gave up 5 bases; unmatched junction bases: 6. The CDR3: CASSLVGPGGNEKLFF. The CDR3 DNA is TGTGCCAGCAGCTTGGTGGGGCCAGGGGGCAATGAAAAACTGTTTTTT. Complete variable domain (other parts from reference TRBV5-6 and TRBJ1-4): DAGVTQSPTHLIKTRGQQVTLRCSPKSGHDTVSWYQQALGQGPQFIFQYYEEEERQRGNFPDRFSGHQFPNYSSELNVNALLLGDSALYLCASSLVGPGGNEKLFFGSGTQLSVL.

The V and J genes are TRBV30 and TRBJ2-7; the match to TRBD1 covers 10 bases. This CDR3 has 16 amino acids. Germline CDR1 GTSNPN, CDR2 SVGIG (reference sequence). After removal of 2 bases from V and 3 bases from J, the junction contained 10 bases not matched to a gene. This chain's CDR3 is CAWSKLTGQGDYEQYF. CDR3 DNA sequence: TGTGCCTGGAGTAAATTGACCGGACAGGGGGACTACGAGCAGTACTTC.

In its sample, this clone was seen many times. J is TRBJ2-1 and V is TRBV29-1, with 10 bases aligning to TRBD2. Per germline, CDR1 SQVTM and CDR2 ANQGSEA. There are 14 residues in the CDR3. The junction had 8 bases not matched to a gene; V was cut back by 8 bases and J by 4 bases. CDR3 nucleotides: TGCAGCTCCCGGGCTAGCGGGGGATACAATGAGCAGTTCTTC. This gives the protein CSSRASGGYNEQFF.

The chain is built from TRBV7-2 and TRBJ1-1; D is unresolved. This CDR3 region has 18 residues. The germline gives CDR1 SGHTA, CDR2 FQGNSA. Trimming removed 3 bases at V and 0 bases at J, with 20 bases between. In nucleotides, the CDR3 is TGTGCCAGCAGCTTCCTGGTTGGCAGGCCAACCATGAACACTGAAGCTTTCTTT. It yields the protein CASSFLVGRPTMNTEAFF.

The chain is built from TRBV18 and TRBJ2-7; D is perhaps TRBD2 (6 bases). There are 15 residues in the CDR3. V lost 6 bases and J 5 bases, leaving 20 bases between the germline ends. Germline V CDR1 and CDR2: KGHSH, LQKENI. CDR3 sequence: CASSPTLVAGHEQYF. The CDR3 DNA is TGTGCCAGCTCCCCAACCTTGGTCGCGGGGCACGAGCAGTACTTC.

CDR3 region: CASSSGQSVTQYF. The CDR3 nucleotides read TGTGCCAGCTCCTCCGGACAGTCGGTTACGCAGTATTTT. V is TRBV18 and J is TRBJ2-3, with D possibly being TRBD1 (6 bases). Trimming cost V 6 bases and J 8 bases, with 15 bases left between them. The CDR3 runs to 13 residues. Germline V lookup: CDR1 KGHSH, CDR2 LQKENI.

The CDR3 spells CASSLISEQYF. The CDR3 coding sequence is TGTGCCAGCAGCTTGATCTCCGAGCAGTACTTC. The rearrangement uses TRBV5-6 and TRBJ2-7, with D unclear. The CDR3 spans 11 residues. The V and J ends lost 1 base and 6 bases respectively, with 5 bases between them. Germline V gene data show CDR1 as SGHDT and CDR2 as YYEEEE.

This clone occurred a few times. The chain has TRBV7-2 and TRBJ2-7; D possibly corresponds to TRBD2 (5 bases). The CDR3 consists of 16 residues. Germline CDR1 and CDR2: SGHTA and FQGNSA. V lost 3 bases to trimming and J lost 3 bases, with 18 bases between them. CDR3 bases: TGTGCCAGCAGCTTCTCGGGTCGCGGGTTCTTCTACGAGCAGTACTTC. Its translation is CASSFSGRGFFYEQYF.

In its sample, this clone was seen a few times. The V gene is TRBV30, the J gene TRBJ1-5; D is uncertain. CDR3 length equals 13 residues. Trimming shortened V by 4 bases and J by 3 bases, and 10 bases separated the two germline ends. From germline, CDR1 is GTSNPN and CDR2 SVGIG (reference sequence). The CDR3 nucleotides read TGTGCCTGGAACGAGAATACCAATCAGCCCCAGCATTTT. Its translation: CAWNENTNQPQHF.

In this sample, this clone turned up a few times. The chain uses TRBV7-9 and TRBJ2-7, with 7 bases that match TRBD1. Germline V lookup: CDR1 SEHNR, CDR2 FQNEAQ (reference sequence). The CDR3 contains 15 residues. V lost 5 bases and J lost 1; bases outside the gene matches: 8. This CDR3 reads CASSPGQLESYEQYF. For the CDR3, the DNA is TGTGCCAGCAGCCCGGGACAGTTGGAATCCTACGAGCAGTACTTC.

This clone has only a few counts. The chain uses TRBV19 and TRBJ2-7; 8 nucleotides agree with TRBD1. The CDR3 sequence is 14 residues long. Germline lookup yields CDR1 LNHDA and CDR2 SQIVND (reference sequence). The V segment lost 10 bases and the J segment 3 bases; nucleotides outside the gene matches: 11. Here the CDR3 DNA reads TGTGCCACCCGACCGGGACAGGAGCTCTACGAGCAGTACTTC. It encodes CATRPGQELYEQYF.

In this sample, this clone turned up a few times. V and J are TRBV7-3 and TRBJ2-2; D not resolved. V was cut by 4 bases and J by 4 bases, with 7 bases left in between. CDR3 length: 13 amino acids. Germline CDR1 and CDR2: SGHTA and FQGTGA. The CDR3 DNA sequence: TGTGCCAGCAGCTCCCCTAGCACCGGGGAGCTGTTTTTT. Translation: CASSSPSTGELFF.

The CDR3 bases are TGTGCCAGCAGTACCGACAGGGGGACCTACGAGCAGTACTTC. Protein product: CASSTDRGTYEQYF. The gene calls are TRBV2 and TRBJ2-7, with 9 bases identical to TRBD1. The CDR3 runs to 14 residues. V lost 5 bases and J lost 2; bases outside the gene matches: 4. Per the germline V gene, CDR1 is SNHLY and CDR2 is FYNNEI.

This chain links TRBV7-2 with TRBJ2-1; 12 bases are a match to TRBD1. Losses at the gene ends were 3 bases for V and 8 bases for J; bases not matched to a gene: 5. In germline, CDR1 is SGHTA, CDR2 FQGNSA. This CDR3 contains 15 residues. CDR3 amino acids: CASSLGQGAYDEQFF. For the CDR3, the DNA is TGTGCCAGCAGCTTGGGACAGGGGGCGTATGATGAGCAGTTCTTC.

The table lists this clone with a few counts. The rearrangement joins TRBV30 to TRBJ2-3; 7 bases fit TRBD1. Per germline, CDR1 GTSNPN and CDR2 SVGIG (reference sequence). V trimming: 2 bases; J trimming: 4 bases; junction bases outside the gene matches: 12. The CDR3 runs to 16 residues. The CDR3 protein is CAWSPWGRGSSDTQYF. CDR3 DNA sequence: TGTGCCTGGAGTCCCTGGGGCAGGGGGTCCTCAGATACGCAGTATTTT.

In this sample, this clone turned up a few times. V gene TRBV27 combines with J gene TRBJ2-1, with TRBD2 matching over 9 bases. The CDR3 spans 16 residues. The V gene end was trimmed by 5 bases and the J gene end by 7 bases; junction bases not matched to a gene: 12. Germline CDR1 is MNHEY and CDR2 is SMNVEV (reference sequence). The chain's CDR3 is CASSLQLAGVRNEQFF. The CDR3, as DNA: TGTGCCAGCAGTCTACAATTAGCGGGAGTAAGGAATGAGCAGTTCTTC.

This clone was observed a few times. The gene calls are TRBV7-9 and TRBJ2-3; no firm D call. This CDR3 has 13 amino acids. The germline V gene has CDR1 SEHNR and CDR2 FQNEAQ (reference sequence). V was clipped by 5 bases and J by 4 bases, with 10 bases between them. CDR3 loop: CASSAIPADTQYF. The DNA for the CDR3 is TGTGCCAGCAGCGCTATACCCGCAGATACGCAGTATTTT.

The chain combines TRBV7-8 with TRBJ2-2; D is uncertain. V was clipped by 1 base and J by 11 bases, with 8 bases between them. The CDR3 runs 12 residues. The germline V gene encodes CDR1 SGHVS and CDR2 FQNEAQ. The CDR3 region is CASSLVSGELFF. CDR3 sequence (DNA): TGTGCCAGCAGCTTAGTCAGTGGCGAGCTGTTTTTT.

V usage is TRBV19 and J usage is TRBJ2-1; 8 nucleotides align to TRBD2. The CDR3 runs 13 residues. Per the germline V gene, CDR1 is LNHDA and CDR2 is SQIVND (reference sequence). Trimming took 5 bases from V and 7 from J; bases not matched to a gene: 4. The DNA of the CDR3 is TGTGCCAGTAGTCCCACGGGGGGGAATGAGCAGTTCTTC. This sequence encodes CASSPTGGNEQFF.

This clone has a single count. This sequence joins TRBV28 and TRBJ1-1; no clear D. CDR3 length: 13 residues. Germline CDR1 is MDHEN and CDR2 is SYDVKM. Here the CDR3 DNA reads TGTGGTGCATCTTGGGAGACGAACACTGAAGCTTTCTTT. Protein: CGASWETNTEAFF.

The rearrangement uses TRBV4-3 and TRBJ1-2; D may be TRBD1 (6 bases). V lost 3 bases, J lost 0 bases, and 8 bases lay in between. This CDR3 region has 14 residues. Germline V gene sequence: CDR1 LGHNA, CDR2 YSLEER. CDR3 in amino acids: CASSQTGANYGYTF. CDR3 nucleotide sequence: TGCGCCAGCAGCCAGACAGGTGCTAACTATGGCTACACCTTC.

The table lists this clone with a few counts. The chain uses TRBV6-5 and TRBJ1-1; TRBD1 might be the D (6 bases). Per the germline V gene, CDR1 is MNHEY and CDR2 is SVGAGI. This CDR3 has 16 residues. The V end lost 0 bases, the J end lost 0 bases, and 11 bases lay between the germline ends. The chain's CDR3 is CASSYSGGGMNTEAFF. The DNA of the CDR3 is TGTGCCAGCAGTTACTCTGGGGGCGGCATGAACACTGAAGCTTTCTTT.